This T cell receptor (beta chain) was found in a study of blood T cell repertoires in COVID-19. Study overall: The cDNA or gDNA used as material had been derived from T cells, B-cell-depleted T cells, or PBMCs.

In the original analysis: Estimated nucleated cell counts came from reference gene primer amplification. The table came from immunoSEQ multiplex PCR; TCRdb's copy has only in-frame clones and leaves some out. V, J and clone size are taken as reported in that table, and D and trimming were inferred from the DNA itself. The sample comprises 300,000 to 500,000 clones, approximately 88% of which are singletons, and around 0.95% rests with the top ten. Those enrolled, adults aged about 18 to 95 years, came from around 25 US areas. CDR1 LGHNT and CDR2 FRNRAP come from the germline V gene. There are 17 residues in the CDR3. Trimming removed 1 base at V and 2 bases at J, with 17 bases between.

The V and J genes are TRBV12-5 and TRBJ1-2; D unclear. The source is a woman in her 30s with acute COVID-19. Source material: PBMCs or T cells enriched from blood (not recorded which). CDR3 nucleotides: TGTGCTAGTGGTTTGGGCCCTCTCTATACAGAGAACTATGGCTACACCTTC. Residues: CASGLGPLYTENYGYTF.